Many counts were recorded for the clone carrying this T cell receptor beta chain. The sample is drawn from a study of T-cell reconstitution after alpha-beta-depleted transplantation in children. It was with unique molecular identifiers that the TCRbeta library was prepared. TCRdb processed the PCR reads anew with MiXCR; each CDR3 protein has one entry. The sample holds about 360,000 distinct CDR3 sequences, 13% seen once. V shed 0 bases and J shed 6 bases, with 10 bases lying between them. This CDR3 is built from 14 residues. The chain carries TRBV12-3 or TRBV12-4 and TRBJ2-3; D gene unclear. The sequences come from PBMCs, collected from the stem cell graft. The TCR originated in a human donor who donated a stem cell graft to a child with Fanconi anemia. CDR3 bases: TGTGCCAGCAGTTTAGCTGTCTCGTCGGATACGCAGTATTTT. This translates into CASSLAVSSDTQYF.